The 25 T cell receptor beta chains below come from one sample, sequenced in a study of Ad26.COV2.S vaccination and SARS-CoV-2 variants. Sequenced by immunoSEQ multiplex PCR; TCRdb stores in-frame clones only, minus some. The sample holds about 280,000 clones; approximately 89% are singletons and the top ten take around 3%. Documented treatment: 15 to 20 received Ad26.COV2.S at low or high dose, single or two shots; 5 received placebo; per-sample allocation not given. The samples were gathered on day 63 after the first injection of vaccine or placebo. Here the sequenced sample was peripheral blood, taken in a trial of Ad26.COV2.S vaccine versus placebo. Receptors were obtained from a person between 18 and 65 years old who received the Ad26.COV2.S COVID-19 vaccine or a placebo.

This chain joins TRBV6-5 and TRBJ1-3; TRBD1 matches at 7 bases. Germline V gene lookup returns CDR1 MNHEY and CDR2 SVGAGI. CDR3 length: 16 residues. V lost 0 bases, J lost 4 bases, and 6 bases stayed unmatched. CDR3 nucleotides: TGTGCCAGCAGTTACTCAGGGGGCGCGGCAGGAAACACCATATATTTT. As protein: CASSYSGGAAGNTIYF.

This sequence joins TRBV19 and TRBJ1-1; the D gene is possibly TRBD1 (5 bases). V was clipped by 8 bases and J by 1 base, with 11 bases between them. Germline CDR1 LNHDA, CDR2 SQIVND (reference sequence). The CDR3 spans 13 residues. The CDR3 nucleotides are TGTGCCAGTCACAGGCCCTCGAACACTGAAGCTTTCTTT. It is translated as CASHRPSNTEAFF.

This clone was counted only a few times. The chain carries TRBV5-5 and TRBJ1-2; D unclear. V dropped 0 bases and J dropped 8 bases, with 8 bases sitting between them. Germline CDR1 reads SGHKS; CDR2 reads YYEKEE (reference sequence). The CDR3 totals 12 residues. The CDR3 loop reads CASSLDRIGYTF. The CDR3 coding sequence is TGTGCCAGCAGCTTGGATCGGATCGGCTACACCTTC.

The CDR3 region has the DNA TGTGCCAGCAGTTACCGTTTATTGGATACGCAGTATTTT. Translating it yields CASSYRLLDTQYF. The rearrangement uses TRBV6-5 and TRBJ2-3; D call uncertain. The V and J ends lost 2 bases and 6 bases respectively, with 9 bases between them. Per germline, CDR1 MNHEY and CDR2 SVGAGI. This CDR3 comprises 13 residues.

The count of this clone is one. The chain joins TRBV29-1 to TRBJ1-2; no clear D gene. This CDR3 has 12 residues. Germline loops: CDR1 SQVTM, CDR2 ANQGSEA. The V gene lost 3 bases and the J gene lost 1 base, with 6 bases spanning the gap. In nucleotides, the CDR3 is TGCAGCGTTGACCAGCGTAACTATGGCTACACCTTC. Protein sequence: CSVDQRNYGYTF. The whole variable domain, remainder taken from reference TRBV29-1 and TRBJ1-2, is SAVISQKPSRDICQRGTSLTIQCQVDSQVTMMFWYRQQPGQSLTLIATANQGSEATYESGFVIDKFPISRPNLTFSTLTVSNMSPEDSSIYLCSVDQRNYGYTFGSGTRLTVV.

The V and J genes are TRBV28 and TRBJ1-6; D not resolved. This CDR3 has 14 residues. Looked up from germline, CDR1 is MDHEN and CDR2 is SYDVKM. The V and J ends lost 10 bases and 0 bases respectively, with 10 bases between them. CDR3 region: CATREGSYNSPLHF. The CDR3 DNA follows: TGTGCCACCCGGGAGGGCTCCTATAATTCACCCCTCCACTTT.

The chain carries TRBV6-6 and TRBJ2-7; D uncertain. This CDR3 has 12 residues. Germline V lookup: CDR1 MNHNY, CDR2 SVGAGI (reference sequence). Trimming shortened V by 4 bases and J by 2 bases, and 6 bases separated the two germline ends. The CDR3 bases are TGTGCCAGCAGTTCCTCAACCTACGAGCAGTACTTC. It encodes CASSSSTYEQYF.

J is TRBJ2-7 and V is TRBV6-1; TRBD1 matches at 7 bases. This CDR3 comprises 13 residues. V lost 3 bases and J lost 6; bases outside the gene matches: 5. The germline gives CDR1 MNHNS, CDR2 SASEGT. CDR3 sequence reads: CASSELPGGEQYF. The CDR3 DNA reads TGTGCCAGCAGTGAGTTACCAGGGGGCGAGCAGTACTTC.

This clone was seen a handful of times. The chain joins TRBV7-9 to TRBJ1-6; D is unclear. The V end was cut by 0 bases, the J end by 7 bases, with 7 bases between. CDR1 is SEHNR and CDR2 is FQNEAQ in the germline V gene (reference sequence). The CDR3 is 14 amino acids. The CDR3 is CASSLAGSNSPLHF. The CDR3 DNA reads as TGTGCCAGCAGCTTAGCAGGGAGCAATTCACCCCTCCACTTT. Combining the CDR3 with reference TRBV7-9 and TRBJ1-6 gives the whole variable domain DTGVSQNPRHKITKRGQNVTFRCDPISEHNRLYWYRQTLGQGPEFLTYFQNEAQLEKSRLLSDRFSAERPKGSFSTLEIQRTEQGDSAMYLCASSLAGSNSPLHFGNGTRLTVT.

In this sample, this clone turned up once. The chain is built from TRBV15 and TRBJ2-3, with a weak D call TRBD2 (6 bases). V shed 0 bases and J shed 0 bases, with 13 bases lying between them. The CDR3 runs 17 residues. Germline V gene lookup returns CDR1 LNHNV and CDR2 YYDKDF (reference sequence). The CDR3 reads CATSREALRDSTDTQYF. The DNA of the CDR3 is TGTGCCACCAGCAGAGAGGCTTTGCGGGATAGCACAGATACGCAGTATTTT.

The rearrangement joins TRBV6-5 to TRBJ1-4, with a possible D match to TRBD1 (5 bases). This CDR3 contains 14 residues. CDR1 is MNHEY, CDR2 SVGAGI, per germline. V lost 2 bases and J lost 5, with 9 bases in between. CDR3 loop: CASSYRRTNEKLFF. DNA of the CDR3: TGTGCCAGCAGTTACCGACGGACAAATGAAAAACTGTTTTTT.

The rearrangement links TRBV19 to TRBJ1-1, with D perhaps TRBD1 (5 bases). The germline V gene has CDR1 LNHDA and CDR2 SQIVND (reference sequence). The CDR3 sequence is 12 residues long. V was clipped by 4 bases and J by 7 bases, with 10 bases between them. CDR3 residues: CASSSRASEAFF. CDR3 nucleotide sequence: TGTGCCAGTAGTAGCAGGGCGAGTGAAGCTTTCTTT.

This chain uses TRBV19 with TRBJ1-5, with a tentative D call TRBD1 (6 bases). The CDR3 spans 15 residues. The germline V gene encodes CDR1 LNHDA and CDR2 SQIVND (reference sequence). The V end was cut by 7 bases, the J end by 4 bases, with 17 bases between. The CDR3 coding sequence is TGTGCCAGTAAGAATACGGACAGTTGGAATCAGCCCCAGCATTTT. Encoded protein: CASKNTDSWNQPQHF.

The rearrangement links TRBV7-9 to TRBJ2-1; possibly TRBD1 for D (6 bases). Germline assignment: CDR1 SEHNR and CDR2 FQNEAQ (reference sequence). The CDR3 is made up of 17 amino acids. Trimming removed 2 bases from V and 4 bases from J, with 18 bases in between. The CDR3 sequence: CASSLPFRQDLYNEQFF. Here the CDR3 DNA reads TGTGCCAGCAGCTTACCTTTTCGACAGGATCTATACAATGAGCAGTTCTTC.

This clone was recorded once. The chain recombines TRBV5-6 with TRBJ2-2, with 7 bases lining up with TRBD2. V trimming: 4 bases; J trimming: 3 bases; junction bases outside the gene matches: 9. CDR3 length: 16 amino acids. Germline CDR1 is SGHDT and CDR2 is YYEEEE. CDR3 sequence: CASSTFWAGDTGELFF. CDR3 sequence (DNA): TGTGCCAGCAGCACCTTCTGGGCGGGAGACACCGGGGAGCTGTTTTTT.

J is TRBJ1-6 and V is TRBV28, with 10 bases matching TRBD1. This CDR3 spans 19 amino acids. V dropped 4 bases and J dropped 0; count of bases not matched to a gene: 9. Germline loops: CDR1 MDHEN, CDR2 SYDVKM. The CDR3 bases are TGTGCCAGCAGTTCCCCGACAGGGGGCGGCAGCTCCTATAATTCACCCCTCCACTTT. Translation gives CASSSPTGGGSSYNSPLHF.

This sequence joins TRBV24-1 and TRBJ2-3; the D is unclear. Trimming took 4 bases from V and 3 from J, leaving 10 bases between them. Germline V gene lookup returns CDR1 KGHDR and CDR2 SFDVKD. This CDR3 is built from 14 residues. Here the CDR3 DNA reads TGTGCCACCAGTGAGGGCCCTGGGACAGATACGCAGTATTTT. Translating it yields CATSEGPGTDTQYF.

CDR3 nucleotides: TGTGCCAGCAGTGACTCGCGAGTTATAGGGACCGGGGAGCTGTTTTTT. Translated, it gives CASSDSRVIGTGELFF. V and J are TRBV6-4 and TRBJ2-2, with D uncertain. Deletions cut 0 bases from V and 5 bases from J, with 13 bases between. The CDR3 runs to 16 residues. CDR1 and CDR2 (germline): MRHNA, SNTAGT.

A single count supports this clone. The rearrangement joins TRBV9 to TRBJ1-3, with D perhaps matching TRBD1 (6 bases). The germline V gene has CDR1 SGDLS and CDR2 YYNGEE. The CDR3 runs 17 residues. V lost 4 bases and J 2 bases, leaving 19 bases between the germline ends. CDR3: CASSPRGNTVTGNTIYF. CDR3 nucleotide sequence: TGTGCCAGCAGCCCGAGGGGGAATACAGTGACTGGAAACACCATATATTTT. The complete variable domain, with remaining parts taken from reference TRBV9 and TRBJ1-3, reads DSGVTQTPKHLITATGQRVTLRCSPRSGDLSVYWYQQSLDQGLQFLIQYYNGEERAKGNILERFSAQQFPDLHSELNLSSLELGDSALYFCASSPRGNTVTGNTIYFGEGSWLTVV.

V gene TRBV5-6 combines with J gene TRBJ1-6; D is uncertain. The germline CDR1 and CDR2 sequences are SGHDT and YYEEEE. V was cut by 1 base and J by 0 bases, with 11 bases left in between. This CDR3 comprises 17 residues. The CDR3: CASSLMAGSSYNSPLHF. The CDR3 DNA sequence: TGTGCCAGCAGCTTGATGGCGGGAAGCTCCTATAATTCACCCCTCCACTTT.

The rearrangement uses TRBV5-1 and TRBJ1-6; tentatively, D is TRBD1 (6 bases). The CDR3 has 15 residues. The V end lost 4 bases, the J end lost 5 bases, and 13 bases lay between the germline ends. The germline V gene encodes CDR1 SGHRS and CDR2 YFSETQ. The CDR3 spells CASSEQGFNNSPLHF. As DNA, the CDR3 is TGCGCCAGCAGCGAACAGGGTTTCAATAATTCACCCCTCCACTTT.

This clone was counted a single time. The genes are TRBV9 and TRBJ2-2; D not resolved. Trimming pared 1 base from V and 3 bases from J, leaving 7 bases between. The CDR3 extends over 14 amino acids. Germline values: CDR1 SGDLS, CDR2 YYNGEE. The CDR3 DNA reads as TGTGCCAGCAGCGTACAGAGAGACACCGGGGAGCTGTTTTTT. This codes for CASSVQRDTGELFF.

This chain connects TRBV11-1 to TRBJ1-6; D remains unclear. The CDR3 is 13 amino acids. The V gene's germline CDR1 is SGHAT and CDR2 FQDESV (reference sequence). V lost 1 base, J lost 9 bases, and 7 bases lay in between. CDR3 coding DNA: TGTGCCAGCAGCTTAGACTGGGGTTCACCCCTCCACTTT. Its protein is CASSLDWGSPLHF.

The CDR3 is CASRRTGQGGDTQYF. The CDR3 region has the DNA TGTGCCAGCAGGAGAACGGGACAGGGTGGGGATACGCAGTATTTT. The chain combines TRBV6-5 with TRBJ2-3; 9 nucleotides agree with TRBD1. CDR3 length equals 15 residues. Germline values: CDR1 MNHEY, CDR2 SVGAGI. J lost 6 bases, V lost 6 bases, and 10 bases had no gene match.

V gene TRBV19 combines with J gene TRBJ1-2; D is ambiguous. CDR3 length: 12 residues. Germline V gene sequence: CDR1 LNHDA, CDR2 SQIVND (reference sequence). Trimming removed 5 bases at V and 5 bases at J, with 9 bases between. For the CDR3, the DNA is TGTGCCAGTAGTTTCAACCCGTATGGCTACACCTTC. Protein sequence: CASSFNPYGYTF.